This TCR beta chain appears in the sequencing data of a study of CD8+CD57+ T cells in acquired aplastic anemia. Across the whole study: Sorted CD4+ plus CD8+ cells gave DNA averaging around 3.2 ug.

CD8+CD57+ cell expansion had been shown by flow cytometry in patients chosen for sequencing. Patients were untreated when blood was sampled. Genomic DNA, serving as template, underwent TCR beta VDJ and CDR3 profiling. MiXCR, run by TCRdb on the reads, gives a single entry per CDR3 protein. The data contain under 200,000 distinct CDR3 sequences, nearly 50% of them seen just once; the ten biggest clones take up approximately 9.7%. This clonotype has more than one count but fewer than ten. Antigen specificity is unknown. Notes on the study in general: The study found no significant CD8+ Simpson's diversity difference between patients and controls. Patients had approximately 30 CD8+ CDR3 sequences in common with controls (the shared set).

This CDR3 has 16 amino acids. Germline trimming cut 1 base from V and 8 bases from J; bases unmatched to any gene: 6. Per germline, CDR1 LGHNA and CDR2 YNFKEQ. This receptor was taken from a human donor with aplastic anemia. The chain links TRBV4-2 to TRBJ2-1, with 12 bases fitting TRBD2. The sequenced sample consisted of sorted CD4+, CD8+, or CD8+CD57+ T cells (not recorded which) from PBMCs. CDR3 nucleotides: TGTGCCAGCAGCCAAGGTCCTAGCGGGGGGGCCGATGAGCAGTTCTTC. Its protein product is CASSQGPSGGADEQFF.